A selection of T cell receptor beta chains follows, all from one sample in a study of cytotoxic CD8 clonotypes in ibrutinib-treated CLL. Measured with immunoSEQ multiplex PCR; TCRdb has only the in-frame clones, and not every one. The data show approximately 320,000 clones, under 70% seen once. The sample was PBMCs, taken after 36 months of ibrutinib treatment. The receptor set was obtained from a human donor with chronic lymphocytic leukemia. CDR3s include the opening cysteine and the closing phenylalanine or tryptophan. Each record gives: V gene, J gene, CDR3 protein.

v_call: TRBV19
j_call: TRBJ2-1
cdr3_aa: CASSGGAWEQFF

v_call: TRBV11-2
j_call: TRBJ2-7
cdr3_aa: CASSLLSFEQYF

v_call: TRBV7-9
j_call: TRBJ1-4
cdr3_aa: CASSWRGGNEKLFF

v_call: TRBV7-8
j_call: TRBJ2-5
cdr3_aa: CASSLRLVGETQYF

v_call: TRBV9
j_call: TRBJ2-1
cdr3_aa: CASSVSLAGVREQFF

v_call: TRBV18
j_call: TRBJ1-6
cdr3_aa: CASSEYRDRDFNSPLHF

v_call: TRBV28
j_call: TRBJ2-5
cdr3_aa: CASSLLKEKETQYF

v_call: TRBV4-1
j_call: TRBJ2-5
cdr3_aa: CASSQVYLETQYF

v_call: TRBV9
j_call: TRBJ2-7
cdr3_aa: CASSVGDRSYEQYF

v_call: TRBV15
j_call: TRBJ1-2
cdr3_aa: CATHRPGAHSNYGYTF

v_call: TRBV2
j_call: TRBJ1-2
cdr3_aa: CASRGRPGGYTF

v_call: TRBV4-3
j_call: TRBJ2-7
cdr3_aa: CASSQPNRDEQYF

v_call: TRBV7-6
j_call: TRBJ1-4
cdr3_aa: CASRYTGSTNEKLFF

v_call: TRBV10-1
j_call: TRBJ1-6
cdr3_aa: CASRQGKGSPLHF

v_call: TRBV7-9
j_call: TRBJ1-1
cdr3_aa: CASSLNGNTEAFF

v_call: TRBV27
j_call: TRBJ1-4
cdr3_aa: CASRRQGWNEKLFF

v_call: TRBV18
j_call: TRBJ2-7
cdr3_aa: CASSPRTSKGSYEQYF

v_call: TRBV15
j_call: TRBJ2-3
cdr3_aa: CATSILALRGTDTQYF

v_call: TRBV7-6
j_call: TRBJ1-1
cdr3_aa: CASSFGNMNTEAFF

v_call: TRBV10-3
j_call: TRBJ2-3
cdr3_aa: CAISGGGTDTQYF

v_call: TRBV4-1
j_call: TRBJ2-7
cdr3_aa: CASSQDLYEQYF

v_call: TRBV29-1
j_call: TRBJ2-5
cdr3_aa: CSVSAGGLETQYF

v_call: TRBV19
j_call: TRBJ2-3
cdr3_aa: CASKLREHSTDTQYF

v_call: TRBV4-3
j_call: TRBJ2-3
cdr3_aa: CASSQEPGRLSTDTQYF

v_call: TRBV27
j_call: TRBJ2-1
cdr3_aa: CASSLRPGLGLQFF

v_call: TRBV11-2
j_call: TRBJ2-7
cdr3_aa: CASSHSGRAVYEQYF

v_call: TRBV14
j_call: TRBJ2-3
cdr3_aa: CASSQGPGQPRRDTQYF

v_call: TRBV11-2
j_call: TRBJ2-1
cdr3_aa: CASSRGNEQFF

v_call: TRBV6-5
j_call: TRBJ2-1
cdr3_aa: CASSFRGGLYNEQFF

v_call: TRBV11-2
j_call: TRBJ2-3
cdr3_aa: CASSLISSSTDTQYF

v_call: TRBV15
j_call: TRBJ2-5
cdr3_aa: CATSRVGPPLAGRRETQYF

v_call: TRBV4-3
j_call: TRBJ1-1
cdr3_aa: CASSQVGREWTEAFF

v_call: TRBV10-2
j_call: TRBJ1-2
cdr3_aa: CASSELGSGYGYTF

v_call: TRBV27
j_call: TRBJ1-1
cdr3_aa: CASSSRTGVLGYTEAFF

v_call: TRBV10-3
j_call: TRBJ1-1
cdr3_aa: CAISEAGQNEAFF

v_call: TRBV6-5
j_call: TRBJ2-7
cdr3_aa: CASSYSASGLSYEQYF

v_call: TRBV2
j_call: TRBJ1-2
cdr3_aa: CASSERGLPGSQDGYTF

v_call: TRBV7-8
j_call: TRBJ1-5
cdr3_aa: CASSLVRSSDNQPQHF

v_call: TRBV2
j_call: TRBJ2-7
cdr3_aa: CASSGTSYRGHYEQYF

v_call: TRBV19
j_call: TRBJ2-5
cdr3_aa: CASSQLLQETQYF

v_call: TRBV4-3
j_call: TRBJ1-2
cdr3_aa: CASSQGATGWGYGYTF